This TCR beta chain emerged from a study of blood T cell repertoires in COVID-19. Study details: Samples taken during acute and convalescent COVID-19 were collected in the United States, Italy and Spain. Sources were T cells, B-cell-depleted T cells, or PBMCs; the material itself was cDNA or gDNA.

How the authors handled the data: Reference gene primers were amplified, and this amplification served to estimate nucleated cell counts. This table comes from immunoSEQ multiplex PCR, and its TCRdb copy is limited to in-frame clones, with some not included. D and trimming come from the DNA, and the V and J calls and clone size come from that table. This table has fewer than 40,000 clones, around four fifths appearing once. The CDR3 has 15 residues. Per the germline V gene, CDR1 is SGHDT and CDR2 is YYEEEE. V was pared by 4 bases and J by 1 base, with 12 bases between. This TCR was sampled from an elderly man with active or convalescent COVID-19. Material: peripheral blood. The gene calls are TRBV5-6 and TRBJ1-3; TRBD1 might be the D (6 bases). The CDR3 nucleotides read TGTGCCAGCAGCGCCGTTACAGGGTCTGGAAACACCATATATTTT. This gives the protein CASSAVTGSGNTIYF.